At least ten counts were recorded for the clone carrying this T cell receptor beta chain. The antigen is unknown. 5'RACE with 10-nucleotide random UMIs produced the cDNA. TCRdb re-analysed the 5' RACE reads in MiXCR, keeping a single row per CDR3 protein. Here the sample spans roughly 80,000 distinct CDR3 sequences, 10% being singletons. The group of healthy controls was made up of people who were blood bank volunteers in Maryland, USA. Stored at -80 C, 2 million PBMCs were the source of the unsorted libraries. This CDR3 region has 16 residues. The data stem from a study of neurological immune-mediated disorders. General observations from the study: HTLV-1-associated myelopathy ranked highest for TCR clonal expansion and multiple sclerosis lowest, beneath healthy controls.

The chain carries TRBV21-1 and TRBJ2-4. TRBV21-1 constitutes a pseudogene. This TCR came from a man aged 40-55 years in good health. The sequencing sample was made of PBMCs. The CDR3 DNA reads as TGTGCCAGCAGCAAAGATGTGTTGAGAGACCAAAACATTCAGTACTTC. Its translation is CASSKDVLRDQNIQYF.